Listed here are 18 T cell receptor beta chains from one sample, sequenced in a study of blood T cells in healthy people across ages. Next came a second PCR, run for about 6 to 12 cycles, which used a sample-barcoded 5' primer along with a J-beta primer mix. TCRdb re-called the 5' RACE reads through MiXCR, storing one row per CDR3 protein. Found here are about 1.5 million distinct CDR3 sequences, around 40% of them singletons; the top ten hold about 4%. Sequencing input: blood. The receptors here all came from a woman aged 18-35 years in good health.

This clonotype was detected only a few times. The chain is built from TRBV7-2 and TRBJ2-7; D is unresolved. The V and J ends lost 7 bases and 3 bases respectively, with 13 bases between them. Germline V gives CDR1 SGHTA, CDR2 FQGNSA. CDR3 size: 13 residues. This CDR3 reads CASTGKGHYEQYF. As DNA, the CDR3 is TGTGCCAGCACCGGAAAGGGTCACTACGAGCAGTACTTC.

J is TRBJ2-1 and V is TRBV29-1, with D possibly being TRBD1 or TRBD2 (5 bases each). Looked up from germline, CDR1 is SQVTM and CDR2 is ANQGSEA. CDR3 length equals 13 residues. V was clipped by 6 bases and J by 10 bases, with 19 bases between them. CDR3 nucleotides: TGCAGCGTCCGAAGGGGACGAGCCTACGAGCAGTTCTTC. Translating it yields CSVRRGRAYEQFF.

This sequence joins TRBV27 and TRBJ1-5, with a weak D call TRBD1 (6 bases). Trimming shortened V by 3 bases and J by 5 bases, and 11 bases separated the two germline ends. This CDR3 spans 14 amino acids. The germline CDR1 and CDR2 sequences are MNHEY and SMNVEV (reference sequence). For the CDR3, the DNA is TGTGCCAGCAGTTTGAGGGGGGCTTATCAGCCCCAGCATTTT. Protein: CASSLRGAYQPQHF.

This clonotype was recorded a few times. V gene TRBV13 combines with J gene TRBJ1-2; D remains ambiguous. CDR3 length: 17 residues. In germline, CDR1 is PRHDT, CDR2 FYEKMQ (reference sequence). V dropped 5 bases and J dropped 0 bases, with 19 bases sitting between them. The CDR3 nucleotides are TGTGCCAGCAGCCCCATCGGCCCCGGCGTTCCTAACTATGGCTACACCTTC. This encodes CASSPIGPGVPNYGYTF.

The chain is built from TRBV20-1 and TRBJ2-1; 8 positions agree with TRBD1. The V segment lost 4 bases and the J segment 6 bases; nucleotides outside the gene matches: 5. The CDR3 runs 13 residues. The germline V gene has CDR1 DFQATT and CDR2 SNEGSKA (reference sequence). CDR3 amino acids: CSAKRTGINEQFF. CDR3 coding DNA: TGCAGTGCTAAGAGGACAGGGATCAATGAGCAGTTCTTC.

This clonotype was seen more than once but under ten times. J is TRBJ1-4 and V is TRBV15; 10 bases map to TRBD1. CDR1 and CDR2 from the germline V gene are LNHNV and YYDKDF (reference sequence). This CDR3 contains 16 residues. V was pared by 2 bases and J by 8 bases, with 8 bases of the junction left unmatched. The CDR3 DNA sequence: TGTGCCACCAGCAGAAACCCGACAGGGGGCAACGAAAAACTGTTTTTT. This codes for CATSRNPTGGNEKLFF.

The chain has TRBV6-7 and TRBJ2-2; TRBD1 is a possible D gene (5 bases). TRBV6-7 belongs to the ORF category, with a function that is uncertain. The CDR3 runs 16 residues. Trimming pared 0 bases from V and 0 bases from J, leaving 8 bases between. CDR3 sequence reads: CASSYSQEANTGELFF. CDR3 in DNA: TGTGCCAGCAGTTACTCACAGGAAGCGAACACCGGGGAGCTGTTTTTT.

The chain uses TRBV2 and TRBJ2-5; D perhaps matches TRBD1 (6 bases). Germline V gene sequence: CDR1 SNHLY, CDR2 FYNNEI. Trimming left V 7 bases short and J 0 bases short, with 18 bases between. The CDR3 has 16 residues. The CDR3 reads CASMIEGDGYQETQYF. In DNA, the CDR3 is TGTGCCAGCATGATTGAGGGGGACGGTTACCAAGAGACCCAGTACTTC. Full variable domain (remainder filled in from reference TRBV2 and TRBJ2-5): EPEVTQTPSHQVTQMGQEVILRCVPISNHLYFYWYRQILGQKVEFLVSFYNNEISEKSEIFDDQFSVERPDGSNFTLKIRSTKLEDSAMYFCASMIEGDGYQETQYFGPGTRLLVL.

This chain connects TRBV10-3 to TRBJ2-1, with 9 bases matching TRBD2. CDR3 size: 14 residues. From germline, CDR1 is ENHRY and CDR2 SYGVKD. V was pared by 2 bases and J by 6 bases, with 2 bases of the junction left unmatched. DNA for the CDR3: TGTGCCATCAGTGAGGCGGGAGGGCTCAATGAGCAGTTCTTC. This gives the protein CAISEAGGLNEQFF.

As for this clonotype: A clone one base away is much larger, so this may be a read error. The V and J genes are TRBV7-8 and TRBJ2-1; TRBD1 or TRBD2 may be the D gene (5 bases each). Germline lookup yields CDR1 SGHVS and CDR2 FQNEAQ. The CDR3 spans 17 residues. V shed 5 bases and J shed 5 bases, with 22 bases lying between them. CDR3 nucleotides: TGTGCCAGCAGCAAACCCCGGGGCCGCGGGCTCGACAATGAGCAGTTCTTC. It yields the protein CASSKPRGRGLDNEQFF.

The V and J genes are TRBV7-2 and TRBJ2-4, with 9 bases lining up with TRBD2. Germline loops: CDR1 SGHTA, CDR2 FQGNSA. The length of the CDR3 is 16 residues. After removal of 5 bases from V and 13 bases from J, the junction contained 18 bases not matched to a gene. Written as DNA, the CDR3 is TGTGCCAGCAGCGTCGGACTAGCGAGCTCCTACAATGAGCAGTACTTC. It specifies CASSVGLASSYNEQYF.

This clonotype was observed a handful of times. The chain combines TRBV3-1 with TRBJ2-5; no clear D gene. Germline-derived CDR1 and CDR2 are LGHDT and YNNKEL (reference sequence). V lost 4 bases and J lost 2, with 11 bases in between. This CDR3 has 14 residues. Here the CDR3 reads CASSPPAQQETQYF. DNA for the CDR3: TGTGCCAGCAGCCCCCCGGCGCAACAAGAGACCCAGTACTTC.

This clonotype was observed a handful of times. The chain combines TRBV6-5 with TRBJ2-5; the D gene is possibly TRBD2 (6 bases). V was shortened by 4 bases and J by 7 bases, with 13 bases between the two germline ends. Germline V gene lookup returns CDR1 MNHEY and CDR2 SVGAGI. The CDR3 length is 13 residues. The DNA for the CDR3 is TGTGCCAGCAGTTTCGGGGGATCGGGGACCCAGTACTTC. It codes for CASSFGGSGTQYF.

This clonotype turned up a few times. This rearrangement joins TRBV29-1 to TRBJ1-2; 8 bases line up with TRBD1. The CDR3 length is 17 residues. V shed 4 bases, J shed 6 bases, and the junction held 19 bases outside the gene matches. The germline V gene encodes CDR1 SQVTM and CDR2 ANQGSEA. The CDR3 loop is CSVAEWNSLGQGHGYTF. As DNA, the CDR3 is TGCAGCGTTGCCGAATGGAACTCATTAGGACAGGGCCATGGCTACACCTTC.

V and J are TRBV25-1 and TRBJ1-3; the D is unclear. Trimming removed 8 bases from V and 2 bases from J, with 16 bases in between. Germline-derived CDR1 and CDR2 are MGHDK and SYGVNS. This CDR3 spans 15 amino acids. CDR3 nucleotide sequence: TGTGCCAGCCCAAGAAGCGGGTCGGCTGGAAACACCATATATTTT. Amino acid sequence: CASPRSGSAGNTIYF.

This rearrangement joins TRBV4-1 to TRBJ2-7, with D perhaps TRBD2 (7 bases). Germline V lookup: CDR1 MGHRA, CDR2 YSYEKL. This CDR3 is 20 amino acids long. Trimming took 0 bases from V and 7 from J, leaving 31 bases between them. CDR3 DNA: TGCGCCAGCAGCCAAGAGTGGGAGATCCAAGGGGCGGGGGCGTACAATGAGCAGTACTTC. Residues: CASSQEWEIQGAGAYNEQYF.

The CDR3 is CASSQRQGGLFF. The CDR3 DNA reads as TGTGCCAGCAGCCAAAGACAGGGGGGACTGTTTTTT. The chain combines TRBV3-1 with TRBJ1-4; 9 bases agree with TRBD1. CDR1 LGHDT and CDR2 YNNKEL come from the germline V gene (reference sequence). V lost 2 bases and J lost 13; bases outside the gene matches: 2. CDR3 length: 12 residues.

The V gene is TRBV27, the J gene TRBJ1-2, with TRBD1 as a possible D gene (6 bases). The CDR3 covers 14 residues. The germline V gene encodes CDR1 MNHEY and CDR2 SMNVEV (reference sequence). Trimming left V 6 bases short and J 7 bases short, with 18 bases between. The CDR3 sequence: CASSGLGGRSGYTF. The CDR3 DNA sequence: TGTGCCAGCAGCGGGCTAGGGGGGCGGAGTGGCTACACCTTC.